Reported below is one T cell receptor (beta chain). The data originate from a study of CD8 T cells in Susac syndrome. CDR1 and CDR2 from the germline V gene are MNHEY and SMNVEV (reference sequence). Trimming took 3 bases from V and 4 from J, leaving 16 bases between them. This CDR3 is 17 amino acids long. An input of 0.5 to 1 ug of RNA was subjected to reverse transcription using random hexamers. Using its own MiXCR run on the immunoSEQ multiplex PCR reads, TCRdb lists one record per CDR3 protein. This sample carries under 150,000 distinct CDR3 sequences, around nine tenths of them seen once, and the ten largest clones take approximately 0.24%.

The material sequenced was CD8+ T cells from PBMCs. The V call is TRBV27, the J call TRBJ2-6; D perhaps matches TRBD1 (6 bases). This sequence was found in a human donor with multiple sclerosis. The CDR3 coding sequence is TGTGCCAGCAGTTTGGTGGCAGGGGTTTCGGGGGCCAACGTCCTGACTTTC. Protein: CASSLVAGVSGANVLTF.